What follows describes a single T cell receptor beta chain. The repertoire was sequenced with immunoSEQ multiplex PCR; TCRdb's copy has only in-frame clones and lacks some. The table lists about 340,000 clones, more than 70% of them singletons. This sample is part of a study of blood T cell repertoires in COVID-19. CDR1 and CDR2 (germline): LGHNA, YSLEER. This CDR3 contains 16 residues. Losses at the gene ends were 1 base for V and 3 bases for J; bases not matched to a gene: 9. The genes are TRBV4-3 and TRBJ2-7; TRBD1 agrees at 7 bases. The receptor was derived from a young man with active or convalescent COVID-19. Sample: peripheral blood. CDR3 bases: TGCGCCAGCAGCCAAGCTTCCGGGACAGAGAGCTACGAGCAGTACTTC. Translation gives CASSQASGTESYEQYF.